This TCR beta chain was documented in a study of cytomegalovirus exposure and HLA in healthy donors. PCR primers comprised 60 Vbeta and 13 Jbeta primers. Sequenced by immunoSEQ multiplex PCR; TCRdb stores in-frame clones only, minus some. Here the sample spans under 55,000 clones, around 72% being singletons. This CDR3 contains 16 residues. Germline V CDR1 and CDR2: SGHTA, FQGNSA. Trimming removed 0 bases from V and 2 bases from J; junction bases left unmatched: 7. V gene TRBV7-2 combines with J gene TRBJ2-7, with 7 bases matching TRBD2. This clonotype was obtained from a woman aged 25 to 39 in good health and CMV-seronegative. Sequenced input: PBMCs. DNA for the CDR3: TGTGCCAGCAGCTTAGCGACCCGGGAGGCTCCCTACGAGCAGTACTTC. Translated, it gives CASSLATREAPYEQYF. The full variable domain, completed using reference TRBV7-2 and TRBJ2-7, is GAGVSQSPSNKVTEKGKDVELRCDPISGHTALYWYRQSLGQGLEFLIYFQGNSAPDKSGLPSDRFSAERTGGSVSTLTIQRTQQEDSAVYLCASSLATREAPYEQYFGPGTRLTVT.